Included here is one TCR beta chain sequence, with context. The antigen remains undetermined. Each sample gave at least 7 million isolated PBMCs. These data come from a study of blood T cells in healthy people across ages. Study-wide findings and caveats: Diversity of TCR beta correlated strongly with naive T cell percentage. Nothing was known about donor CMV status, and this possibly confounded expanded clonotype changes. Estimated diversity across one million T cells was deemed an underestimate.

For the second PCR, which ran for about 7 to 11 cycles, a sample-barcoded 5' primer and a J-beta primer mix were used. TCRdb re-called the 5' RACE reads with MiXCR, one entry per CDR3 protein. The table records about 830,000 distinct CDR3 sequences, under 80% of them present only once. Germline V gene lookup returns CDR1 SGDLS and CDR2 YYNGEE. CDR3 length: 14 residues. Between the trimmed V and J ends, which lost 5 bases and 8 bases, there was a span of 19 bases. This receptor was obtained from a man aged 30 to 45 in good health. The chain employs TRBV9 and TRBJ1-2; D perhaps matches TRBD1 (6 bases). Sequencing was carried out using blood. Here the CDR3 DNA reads TGTGCCAGCAGTGCAGGGGCAGTCAATGGGGGCTACACCTTC. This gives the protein CASSAGAVNGGYTF.